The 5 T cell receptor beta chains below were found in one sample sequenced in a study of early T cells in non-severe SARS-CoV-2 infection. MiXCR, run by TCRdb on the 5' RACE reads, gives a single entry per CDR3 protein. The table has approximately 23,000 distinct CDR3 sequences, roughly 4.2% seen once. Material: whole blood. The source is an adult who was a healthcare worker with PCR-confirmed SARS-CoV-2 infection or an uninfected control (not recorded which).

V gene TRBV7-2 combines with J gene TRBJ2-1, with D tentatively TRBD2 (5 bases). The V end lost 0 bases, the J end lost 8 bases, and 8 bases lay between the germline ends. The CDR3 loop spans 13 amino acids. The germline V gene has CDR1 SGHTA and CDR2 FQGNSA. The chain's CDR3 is CASSLAGRDEQFF. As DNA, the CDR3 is TGTGCCAGCAGCTTAGCCGGGCGGGATGAGCAGTTCTTC.

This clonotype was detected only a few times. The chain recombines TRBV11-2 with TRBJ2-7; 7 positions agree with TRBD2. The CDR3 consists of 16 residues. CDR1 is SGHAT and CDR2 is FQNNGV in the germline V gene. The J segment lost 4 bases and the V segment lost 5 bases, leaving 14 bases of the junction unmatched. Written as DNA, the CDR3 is TGTGCCAGCAGCCCCTGGTCAGGGAGGGACTCTTACGAGCAGTACTTC. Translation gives CASSPWSGRDSYEQYF.

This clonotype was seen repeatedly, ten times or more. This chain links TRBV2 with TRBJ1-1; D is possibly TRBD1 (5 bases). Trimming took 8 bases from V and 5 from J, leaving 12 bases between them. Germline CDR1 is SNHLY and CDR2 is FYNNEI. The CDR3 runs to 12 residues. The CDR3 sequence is CASAGGRTEAFF. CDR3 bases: TGTGCCAGCGCGGGGGGAAGGACTGAAGCTTTCTTT.

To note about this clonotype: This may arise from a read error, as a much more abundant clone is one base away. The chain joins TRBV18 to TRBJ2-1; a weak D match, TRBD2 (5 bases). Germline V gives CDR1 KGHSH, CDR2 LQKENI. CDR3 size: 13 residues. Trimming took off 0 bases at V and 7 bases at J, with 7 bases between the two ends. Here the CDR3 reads CASSPPRGNEQFF. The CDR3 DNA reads TGTGCCAGCTCACCACCCCGGGGAAATGAGCAGTTCTTC.

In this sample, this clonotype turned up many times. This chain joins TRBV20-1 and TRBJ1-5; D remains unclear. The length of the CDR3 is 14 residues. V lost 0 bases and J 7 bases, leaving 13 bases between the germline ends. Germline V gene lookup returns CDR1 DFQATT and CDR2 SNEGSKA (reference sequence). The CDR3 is CSARETRVGQPQHF. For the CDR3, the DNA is TGCAGTGCTAGAGAGACACGGGTCGGGCAGCCCCAGCATTTT.